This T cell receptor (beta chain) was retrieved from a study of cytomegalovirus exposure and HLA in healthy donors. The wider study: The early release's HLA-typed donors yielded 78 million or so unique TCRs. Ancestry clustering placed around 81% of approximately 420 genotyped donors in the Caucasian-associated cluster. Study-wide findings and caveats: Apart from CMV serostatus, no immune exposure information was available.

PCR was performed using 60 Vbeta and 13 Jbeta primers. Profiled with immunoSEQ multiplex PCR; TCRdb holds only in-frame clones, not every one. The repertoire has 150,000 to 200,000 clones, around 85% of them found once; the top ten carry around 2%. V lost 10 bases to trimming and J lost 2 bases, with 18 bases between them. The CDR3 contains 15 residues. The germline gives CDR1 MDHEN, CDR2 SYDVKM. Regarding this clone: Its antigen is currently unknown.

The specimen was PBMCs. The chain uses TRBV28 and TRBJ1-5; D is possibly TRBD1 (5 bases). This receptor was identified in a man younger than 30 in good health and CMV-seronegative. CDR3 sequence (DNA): TGTGCCATTACTCAGGGAGGCTTTCGCAATCAGCCCCAGCATTTT. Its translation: CAITQGGFRNQPQHF.